Below, one TCR beta chain is given with its context. These data come from a study of blood T cell repertoires in COVID-19. The overall study: In each case, the material was cDNA or gDNA derived from T cells, B-cell-depleted T cells, or PBMCs.

Followed over time, Seattle patients had been enrolled while infection was active. Germline CDR1 reads MDHEN; CDR2 reads SYDVKM. The CDR3 totals 14 residues. V was pared by 3 bases and J by 0 bases, with 7 bases between. Original analysis: Researchers report that nucleated cell counts were estimated from reference gene primer amplification. Assay: immunoSEQ multiplex PCR; the TCRdb copy retains only in-frame clones and omits some. For V, J and clone size, that table is used; D and trimming come from the DNA. The table records 350,000 to 450,000 clones, about 89% of them present only once. Specimen: peripheral blood. The receptor comes from a woman between 40 and 55 years old with COVID-19, enrolled during active disease. This chain joins TRBV28 and TRBJ2-3; no firm D call. CDR3 coding DNA: TGTGCCAGCAGTTTCTTTGGCAGCACAGATACGCAGTATTTT. Its translation: CASSFFGSTDTQYF.